Listed below are T cell receptor beta chains from one sample, sequenced in a study of human CD4 T cells and Enterobacteriaceae. Clones were sequenced by immunoSEQ multiplex PCR, and TCRdb holds only the in-frame ones, with some missing. The sample contains tens of thousands of clones, 80% to 90% of which appear only once. The sample was memory CD4+ T cells from blood. The source of these receptors is a human donor in good health. CDR3s include the opening cysteine and the closing phenylalanine or tryptophan. D genes are given only for firm matches. Where a row states a size, it is once, few, many or the class of an expanded clone; other rows omit it.

v_gene,j_gene,d_gene,abundance,CDR3aa,CDR3nt
TRBV28,TRBJ1-2,NA,once,CASWGAMNGYTF,TGTGCCAGTTGGGGGGCCATGAATGGCTACACCTTC
TRBV10-1,TRBJ2-7,NA,NA,CASSESGRAAFSEQYF,TGCGCCAGCAGTGAGTCGGGTCGGGCGGCCTTCTCCGAGCAGTACTTC
TRBV30,TRBJ2-2,TRBD2,NA,CAWSSPRDPRGGVF,TGTGCCTGGAGTTCCCCTAGGGACCCACGGGGAGGGGTTTTT
TRBV2,TRBJ1-5,NA,NA,CASSVTDGFNQPQHF,TGTGCCAGCAGTGTAACTGACGGCTTCAATCAGCCCCAGCATTTT
TRBV13,TRBJ2-4,NA,NA,CASSLGLVTNIQYF,TGTGCCAGCAGCTTAGGCTTGGTTACAAACATTCAGTACTTC
TRBV28,TRBJ2-3,NA,NA,CASRSRGSTDTQYF,TGTGCCAGCAGGAGCAGGGGAAGCACAGATACGCAGTATTTT
TRBV6-1,TRBJ1-5,NA,few,CASRTRQGSNQPQHF,TGTGCCAGCAGGACACGTCAGGGAAGCAATCAGCCCCAGCATTTT
TRBV5-6,TRBJ2-7,NA,NA,CASSRYPLGYEQYF,TGTGCCAGCAGCCGGTACCCCCTGGGTTACGAGCAGTACTTC
TRBV28,TRBJ1-2,TRBD1,NA,CASSLLGTGVYGYTF,TGTGCCAGCAGTTTACTGGGGACAGGGGTCTATGGCTACACCTTC
TRBV28,TRBJ1-3,NA,NA,CASSLFSLRTSGNTIYF,TGTGCCAGCAGTTTATTCTCTTTGCGGACCTCTGGAAACACCATATATTTT
TRBV6-5,TRBJ2-6,NA,NA,CASSLTRTNVLTF,TGTGCCAGCAGCCTCACCCGGACCAACGTCCTGACTTTC
TRBV5-1,TRBJ2-5,TRBD2,few,CASSSSGGAETQYF,TGCGCCAGCAGTAGTAGCGGGGGGGCAGAGACCCAGTACTTC
TRBV19,TRBJ1-2,NA,NA,CASKGSLLNYGYTF,TGTGCCAGTAAGGGCTCCCTCTTGAACTATGGCTACACCTTC
TRBV6-6,TRBJ1-3,NA,NA,CASSSLGTIYF,TGTGCCAGCAGTTCTCTGGGCACCATATATTTT
TRBV10-2,TRBJ1-1,TRBD1,few,CASSSDRTTEAFF,TGCGCCAGCAGTTCGGACAGGACCACTGAAGCTTTCTTT
TRBV27,TRBJ1-5,NA,NA,CASSPTDNSNQPQHF,TGTGCCAGCAGCCCGACAGACAATAGCAATCAGCCCCAGCATTTT
TRBV18,TRBJ2-2,TRBD1,NA,CASSPTGQGGTGELFF,TGTGCCAGCTCACCAACAGGACAGGGTGGCACCGGGGAGCTGTTTTTT
TRBV25-1,TRBJ2-2,NA,NA,CASSGGYGSGTGELFF,TGTGCCAGCAGTGGGGGTTACGGGAGTGGTACCGGGGAGCTGTTTTTT
TRBV6-6,TRBJ1-5,NA,NA,CASKMDIGQPQHF,TGTGCCAGCAAGATGGACATTGGTCAGCCCCAGCATTTT
TRBV2,TRBJ2-4,NA,NA,CASRRGTARAKNIQYF,TGTGCCAGCAGACGCGGGACAGCCAGAGCCAAAAACATTCAGTACTTC
TRBV11-3,TRBJ1-2,TRBD1,NA,CASSLGTGRGYTF,TGTGCCAGCAGCTTGGGGACAGGGAGAGGCTACACCTTC
TRBV7-9,TRBJ1-3,NA,few,CASSLVWSSGNTIYF,TGTGCCAGCAGCTTAGTCTGGAGCTCTGGAAACACCATATATTTT
TRBV30,TRBJ2-7,NA,NA,CAWTFTGNEQYF,TGTGCCTGGACCTTCACAGGGAACGAGCAGTACTTC
TRBV7-9,TRBJ1-2,NA,NA,CASSLDLGGGYTF,TGTGCCAGCAGCTTAGACCTGGGAGGTGGCTACACCTTC
TRBV2,TRBJ1-3,NA,NA,CASSRPGAVGNTIYF,TGTGCCAGCAGTCGACCAGGGGCTGTAGGAAACACCATATATTTT
TRBV7-2,TRBJ1-2,TRBD1,NA,CASSGGQGPYGYTF,TGTGCCAGCAGCGGGGGACAGGGCCCCTATGGCTACACCTTC
TRBV28,TRBJ2-7,TRBD2,NA,CASSWVAGGLYEQYF,TGTGCCAGCAGTTGGGTTGCGGGAGGACTCTACGAGCAGTACTTC
TRBV28,TRBJ2-7,NA,NA,CASSGGSGSYEQYF,TGTGCCAGCAGTGGTGGGTCCGGAAGCTACGAGCAGTACTTC
TRBV6-5,TRBJ1-1,TRBD1,NA,CASSYAKTGGTEAFF,TGTGCCAGCAGTTACGCTAAAACAGGGGGTACCGAAGCTTTCTTT
TRBV5-1,TRBJ1-6,TRBD1,NA,CASSYGTGKESPLHF,TGCGCCAGCAGCTACGGGACAGGGAAGGAATCACCCCTCCACTTT
TRBV28,TRBJ1-1,NA,NA,CASSLRQVNTEAFF,TGTGCCAGCAGTTTACGACAGGTAAACACTGAAGCTTTCTTT
TRBV7-9,TRBJ1-1,NA,NA,CASSLGNLNTEAFF,TGTGCCAGCAGCTTAGGGAACCTTAACACTGAAGCTTTCTTT
TRBV28,TRBJ2-3,TRBD2,once,CASSFFLRFVDSGRVVADTQYF,TGTGCCAGCAGTTTTTTCTTGAGATTTGTAGATAGCGGGAGGGTAGTCGCAGATACGCAGTATTTT
TRBV5-4,TRBJ2-2,NA,NA,CASSLQRKNTGELFF,TGTGCCAGCAGCTTACAGAGGAAGAACACCGGGGAGCTGTTTTTT
TRBV5-1,TRBJ1-2,TRBD1,NA,CASSRDSNYGYTF,TGCGCCAGCAGCAGGGACAGCAACTATGGCTACACCTTC
TRBV25-1,TRBJ2-7,NA,NA,CASVPSRAGFYEQYF,TGTGCCAGCGTTCCCTCTCGGGCCGGTTTTTACGAGCAGTACTTC
TRBV6-1,TRBJ2-7,NA,NA,CASSEFGGLALEQYF,TGTGCCAGCAGTGAATTCGGGGGGCTCGCTTTGGAGCAGTACTTC
TRBV11-2,TRBJ2-5,TRBD2,NA,CASSLVRTSGAQRETQYF,TGTGCCAGCAGCTTAGTCCGTACTAGCGGGGCCCAGAGGGAGACCCAGTACTTC
TRBV6-4,TRBJ2-7,NA,NA,CASSVEGGYEQYF,TGTGCCAGCAGTGTAGAGGGGGGCTACGAGCAGTACTTC
TRBV7-8,TRBJ2-2,TRBD2,NA,CASKELAGATGELFF,TGTGCCAGCAAAGAACTAGCGGGGGCCACCGGGGAGCTGTTTTTT
TRBV5-1,TRBJ1-4,TRBD1,NA,CASSPPTGTVNEKLFF,TGCGCCAGCAGCCCCCCCACTGGGACAGTGAATGAAAAACTGTTTTTT
TRBV11-3,TRBJ2-5,TRBD2,NA,CASSLSGSGVPRETQYF,TGTGCCAGCAGCTTAAGCGGGAGCGGGGTTCCGAGGGAGACCCAGTACTTC
TRBV28,TRBJ2-3,NA,NA,CASSPRLRAGWGDTQYF,TGTGCCAGCAGTCCCCGCCTCAGGGCAGGGTGGGGAGATACGCAGTATTTT
TRBV10-3,TRBJ2-7,TRBD1,NA,CAISDRTYEQYF,TGTGCCATTTCGGACAGGACCTACGAGCAGTACTTC
TRBV19,TRBJ1-4,NA,NA,CASSISWGALGEKLFF,TGTGCCAGTAGTATATCTTGGGGGGCGCTCGGTGAAAAACTGTTTTTT
TRBV7-2,TRBJ2-1,NA,NA,CASSLDLGANEQFF,TGTGCCAGCAGCTTAGACCTGGGGGCCAATGAGCAGTTCTTC
TRBV5-1,TRBJ1-2,TRBD1,NA,CASSLTGEAYGYTF,TGCGCCAGCAGCTTGACAGGGGAGGCCTATGGCTACACCTTC
TRBV10-1,TRBJ2-2,TRBD2,NA,CASSLTSGTELFF,TGCGCCAGCAGTTTGACTAGCGGGACCGAGCTGTTTTTT
TRBV9,TRBJ2-1,TRBD2,NA,CASSVDFGSRGIGRERYNEQFF,TGTGCCAGCAGCGTAGACTTTGGTAGTAGGGGTATAGGGCGGGAGAGATACAATGAGCAGTTCTTC
TRBV10-3,TRBJ2-2,NA,NA,CAISPSASGGELFF,TGTGCCATCAGTCCCAGCGCTTCGGGCGGGGAGCTGTTTTTT
TRBV13,TRBJ1-6,TRBD1,NA,CASSHGTDFTSYNSPLHF,TGTGCCAGCAGCCACGGGACAGACTTTACCTCCTATAATTCACCCCTCCACTTT
TRBV30,TRBJ1-5,NA,few,CAWSTRTQGGPQHF,TGTGCCTGGAGTACCCGGACCCAAGGTGGGCCCCAGCATTTT
TRBV7-2,TRBJ2-5,NA,medium-sized,CASSLGRFRGETQYF,TGTGCCAGCAGCTTAGGAAGATTCCGGGGAGAGACCCAGTACTTC
TRBV7-2,TRBJ2-5,TRBD2,NA,CASSLAFLAGNRETQYF,TGTGCCAGCAGCTTAGCGTTCCTAGCGGGAAATAGGGAGACCCAGTACTTC
TRBV5-1,TRBJ2-1,TRBD2,NA,CASSTSGGAVYNEQFF,TGCGCCAGCAGTACTAGCGGGGGGGCGGTCTACAATGAGCAGTTCTTC
TRBV28,TRBJ2-3,NA,NA,CASSPQQTDTQYF,TGTGCCAGCAGTCCCCAGCAGACAGATACGCAGTATTTT
TRBV7-3,TRBJ2-5,NA,NA,CASSLSGELGETQYF,TGTGCCAGCAGCTTAAGCGGAGAACTAGGGGAGACCCAGTACTTC
TRBV25-1,TRBJ2-2,TRBD1,NA,CASSATGETGELFF,TGTGCCAGCAGTGCGACAGGGGAAACCGGGGAGCTGTTTTTT